This is a list of T cell receptor beta chains from one sample in a study of CD8+CD57+ T cells in acquired aplastic anemia. MiXCR, run by TCRdb on the reads, gives a single entry per CDR3 protein. The data show more than 250,000 distinct CDR3 sequences, 55% to 65% seen once. Sequences were obtained from sorted CD4+, CD8+, or CD8+CD57+ T cells (not recorded which) from PBMCs. The receptors were sampled from a human donor with severe aplastic anemia or a healthy control (not recorded which). The CDR3 runs from the conserved cysteine through the conserved F or W. The D gene is left open where the match is weak. Size values are once, few and many counts, or a class for expanded clones, and some rows have none.

size: NA
V: TRBV6-1
D: TRBD1
length: 16
J: TRBJ1-5
CDR3: CASSEIGTGGNQPQHF
DNA: TGTGCCAGCAGTGAAATTGGGACAGGGGGCAATCAGCCCCAGCATTTT

size: NA
V: TRBV9
D: TRBD1
length: 17
J: TRBJ2-6
CDR3: CASSVGQGAAGANVLTF
DNA: TGTGCCAGCAGCGTAGGGCAGGGGGCAGCTGGGGCCAACGTCCTGACTTTC

size: NA
V: TRBV7-9
D: NA
length: 10
J: TRBJ2-7
CDR3: CASLHLQAHF
DNA: TGTGCCAGTCTTCACTTGCAGGCGCACTTC

size: NA
V: TRBV7-9
D: NA
length: 12
J: TRBJ1-3
CDR3: CASSRDRYTIYF
DNA: TGTGCCAGCAGCCGGGACCGATACACCATATATTTT

size: many
V: TRBV5-1
D: NA
length: 13
J: TRBJ1-2
CDR3: CASSLLSGYGYTF
DNA: TGCGCCAGCAGCTTGCTTTCAGGGTATGGCTACACCTTC

size: NA
V: TRBV15
D: NA
length: 16
J: TRBJ1-4
CDR3: CATSSLQGATNEKLFF
DNA: TGTGCCACCAGCAGCTTGCAGGGTGCAACTAATGAAAAACTGTTTTTT

size: many
V: TRBV2
D: TRBD1
length: 14
J: TRBJ1-1
CDR3: CASSGDSRNTEAFF
DNA: TGTGCCAGCAGTGGGGACAGCAGGAACACTGAAGCTTTCTTT

size: NA
V: TRBV20-1
D: TRBD2
length: 13
J: TRBJ2-7
CDR3: CSARRRGTYEQYF
DNA: TGCAGTGCTAGACGGCGGGGGACCTACGAGCAGTACTTC

size: many
V: TRBV12-3/TRBV12-4
D: NA
length: 15
J: TRBJ1-3
CDR3: CASTESRVRGNTIYF
DNA: TGTGCCAGCACCGAGTCCAGGGTGAGGGGAAACACCATATATTTT

size: NA
V: TRBV7-9
D: NA
length: 14
J: TRBJ2-5
CDR3: CASSLEGPQETQYF
DNA: TGTGCCAGCAGCTTAGAGGGACCTCAAGAGACCCAGTACTTC

size: NA
V: TRBV7-2
D: NA
length: 13
J: TRBJ2-5
CDR3: CASSSPAQETQYF
DNA: TGTGCCAGCAGCTCCCCTGCACAGGAGACCCAGTACTTC

size: many
V: TRBV2
D: NA
length: 15
J: TRBJ2-4
CDR3: CASSDKGAGKNIQYF
DNA: TGTGCCAGCAGTGATAAAGGGGCTGGAAAAAACATTCAGTACTTC

size: NA
V: TRBV10-3
D: NA
length: 14
J: TRBJ1-1
CDR3: CAISEGGAVTEAFF
DNA: TGTGCCATCAGTGAGGGGGGGGCTGTCACTGAAGCTTTCTTT

size: once
V: TRBV19
D: NA
length: 13
J: TRBJ2-7
CDR3: CASSTVGAYEQYF
DNA: TGTGCCAGTAGTACCGTGGGTGCTTACGAGCAGTACTTC

size: NA
V: TRBV29-1
D: NA
length: 11
J: TRBJ2-1
CDR3: CSVVENHEQFF
DNA: TGCAGCGTTGTCGAAAATCATGAGCAGTTCTTC

size: NA
V: TRBV5-1
D: NA
length: 14
J: TRBJ2-7
CDR3: CASSLDLGTGEQYF
DNA: TGCGCCAGCAGCTTGGATCTTGGGACCGGCGAGCAGTACTTC

size: NA
V: TRBV7-2
D: NA
length: 18
J: TRBJ1-6
CDR3: CASSLGRRLAGEGETLHF
DNA: TGTGCCAGCAGCTTAGGTCGTCGACTAGCGGGGGAAGGAGAGACCCTCCACTTT

size: many
V: TRBV20-1
D: NA
length: 14
J: TRBJ2-1
CDR3: CSAREISSYNEQFF
DNA: TGCAGTGCTAGAGAAATTAGCTCCTACAATGAGCAGTTCTTC

size: NA
V: TRBV25-1
D: NA
length: 12
J: TRBJ2-3
CDR3: CASGRSTDTQYF
DNA: TGTGCCAGCGGGAGGAGCACAGATACGCAGTATTTT

size: many
V: TRBV24-1
D: TRBD2
length: 15
J: TRBJ2-1
CDR3: CATSEAGPKYNEQFF
DNA: TGTGCCACCAGTGAAGCGGGACCCAAATACAATGAGCAGTTCTTC

size: NA
V: TRBV20-1
D: NA
length: 13
J: TRBJ2-3
CDR3: CSARAGFTDTQYF
DNA: TGCAGTGCTAGGGCGGGATTCACAGATACGCAGTATTTT

size: NA
V: TRBV7-9
D: NA
length: 14
J: TRBJ2-7
CDR3: CASSLVAGFYEQYF
DNA: TGTGCCAGCAGCTTAGTGGCCGGATTCTACGAGCAGTACTTC

size: many
V: TRBV9
D: TRBD1
length: 15
J: TRBJ2-5
CDR3: CASSVGGQRQETQYF
DNA: TGTGCCAGCAGCGTAGGGGGACAGCGCCAAGAGACCCAGTACTTC

size: NA
V: TRBV20-1
D: NA
length: 13
J: TRBJ2-7
CDR3: CSASKPDQPQQYF
DNA: TGCAGTGCTAGCAAACCAGATCAGCCCCAGCAGTACTTC

size: many
V: TRBV20-1
D: NA
length: 12
J: TRBJ2-4
CDR3: CSASGLQTIQYF
DNA: TGCAGTGCCTCGGGACTTCAAACCATTCAGTACTTC

size: NA
V: TRBV2
D: TRBD2
length: 13
J: TRBJ2-2
CDR3: CASIEKRDGELFF
DNA: TGTGCCAGCATTGAAAAGCGGGATGGGGAGCTGTTTTTT

size: many
V: TRBV2
D: TRBD2
length: 13
J: TRBJ2-5
CDR3: CANSGGPLGTQYF
DNA: TGTGCCAATAGCGGGGGGCCACTAGGGACCCAGTACTTC

size: NA
V: TRBV15
D: NA
length: 16
J: TRBJ2-2
CDR3: CATSRDRRGNTGELFF
DNA: TGTGCCACCAGCAGAGATCGTCGGGGAAACACCGGGGAGCTGTTTTTT

size: once
V: TRBV7-8
D: NA
length: 17
J: TRBJ1-3
CDR3: CASSLGGTRSSGNTIYF
DNA: TGTGCCAGCAGTCTAGGTGGAACGCGGAGCTCTGGAAACACCATATATTTT

size: NA
V: TRBV5-6
D: TRBD2
length: 19
J: TRBJ2-3
CDR3: CASSLVGTSGSTSTDTQYF
DNA: TGTGCCAGCAGCTTGGTGGGGACTAGCGGAAGTACTAGCACAGATACGCAGTATTTT

size: once
V: TRBV20-1
D: NA
length: 11
J: TRBJ1-3
CDR3: CSAGLGNTIYF
DNA: TGCAGTGCGGGTCTTGGAAACACCATATATTTT

size: few
V: TRBV7-8
D: NA
length: 12
J: TRBJ2-1
CDR3: CVSSLNALEQFF
DNA: TGTGTCAGCAGCTTAAATGCCCTAGAGCAGTTCTTC

size: NA
V: TRBV30
D: NA
length: 16
J: TRBJ2-5
CDR3: CAWRDIGTRLQETQYF
DNA: TGTGCCTGGAGGGACATCGGGACACGACTCCAAGAGACCCAGTACTTC

size: NA
V: TRBV29-1
D: NA
length: 13
J: TRBJ1-2
CDR3: CSAIGELRYGYTF
DNA: TGCAGCGCGATCGGGGAATTACGGTATGGCTACACCTTC

size: NA
V: TRBV24-1
D: NA
length: 13
J: TRBJ1-2
CDR3: CATSPGEGYGYTF
DNA: TGTGCCACCAGTCCGGGTGAGGGCTATGGCTACACCTTC

size: NA
V: TRBV20-1
D: NA
length: 13
J: TRBJ2-2
CDR3: CSAREQNTGELFF
DNA: TGCAGTGCTAGAGAACAGAACACCGGGGAGCTGTTTTTT

size: many
V: TRBV5-5
D: NA
length: 13
J: TRBJ1-3
CDR3: CASSITGTHTIYF
DNA: TGTGCCAGCAGCATCACAGGGACCCACACCATATATTTT

size: NA
V: TRBV7-2
D: TRBD1
length: 15
J: TRBJ1-2
CDR3: CASSYSTGGLVGYTF
DNA: TGTGCCAGCAGCTACTCAACAGGGGGCCTAGTGGGCTACACCTTC

size: few
V: TRBV6-4
D: NA
length: 13
J: TRBJ2-7
CDR3: CASSYEGFNEQYF
DNA: TGTGCCAGCAGTTACGAGGGGTTCAACGAGCAGTACTTC

size: many
V: TRBV11-3
D: NA
length: 14
J: TRBJ2-1
CDR3: CASSFGGSDNEQFF
DNA: TGTGCCAGCAGCTTTGGAGGGTCGGACAATGAGCAGTTCTTC

size: NA
V: TRBV2
D: TRBD2
length: 15
J: TRBJ2-5
CDR3: CASREGLAGGETQYF
DNA: TGTGCCAGCAGGGAGGGACTAGCGGGAGGAGAGACCCAGTACTTC

size: few
V: TRBV7-9
D: TRBD2
length: 14
J: TRBJ2-3
CDR3: CASSFTGGGDTQYF
DNA: TGTGCCAGCAGCTTTACGGGGGGGGGAGATACGCAGTATTTT

size: NA
V: TRBV6-1
D: TRBD1
length: 15
J: TRBJ1-2
CDR3: CASRAPGQGPFGYTF
DNA: TGTGCCAGCAGGGCTCCGGGACAGGGACCCTTTGGCTACACCTTC